This TCR beta chain was profiled in a study of OX40 agonist ivuxolimab in advanced cancers. In the study overall: Allowance was made for prior anti-PD-1, anti-PD-L1 or anti-CTLA-4 therapy, and about 37% had some. Study results and caveats: Clones of CD4+ and CD8+ blood T cells grew by week 6 at doses of 0.1 to 3.0 mg/kg. It was also the case that some nonresponders had low normalized T-cell clonal expansion. More expanded clones were found, on average, in CD8+ than in CD4+ T cells.

This CDR3 has 13 amino acids. Germline V gives CDR1 LGHNA, CDR2 YNFKEQ. V dropped 0 bases and J dropped 3 bases, with 6 bases sitting between them. Turning to this clone: Its antigen is unknown.

The method was immunoSEQ multiplex PCR; TCRdb's version includes in-frame clones alone and lacks a portion of them. The repertoire holds approximately 69,000 clones, with 84% as singletons. This sequence originates from an adult with an advanced solid tumor such as melanoma, head and neck, liver or kidney cancer. Material: CD4+ or CD8+ T cells sorted from blood, obtained in a trial of the OX40 agonist ivuxolimab. The chain uses TRBV4-2 and TRBJ2-7, with D unresolved. CDR3 sequence: CASSQETFYEQYF. The CDR3 DNA reads TGTGCCAGCAGCCAAGAAACGTTCTACGAGCAGTACTTC.